One sample yielded the 10 T cell receptor beta chains listed below, sequenced in a study of cytomegalovirus exposure and HLA in healthy donors. Primers included in the PCR were 60 Vbeta and 13 Jbeta primers. The repertoire was sequenced with immunoSEQ multiplex PCR; TCRdb's copy has only in-frame clones and lacks some. Found here are 140,000 to 150,000 clones, around a tenth of them singletons; the top ten hold approximately 1.8%. Sequencing was carried out using PBMCs. The receptors come from a male donor in good health and CMV-seronegative.

The chain is built from TRBV30 and TRBJ2-5; a weak D match, TRBD2 (6 bases). The CDR3 loop spans 13 amino acids. From germline, CDR1 is GTSNPN and CDR2 SVGIG (reference sequence). V was trimmed by 4 bases and J by 5 bases, leaving 14 bases between them. The CDR3 DNA reads as TGTGCCTGGAATATCGCAGGGAGGGAGACCCAGTACTTC. Its protein is CAWNIAGRETQYF.

This clone was detected only a few times. The chain's CDR3 is CASSVAQGNTEAFF. In DNA, the CDR3 is TGTGCCAGCAGCGTAGCACAGGGGAACACTGAAGCTTTCTTT. This chain uses TRBV9 with TRBJ1-1, with D possibly matching TRBD1 (6 bases). The CDR3 consists of 14 residues. Trimming cost V 0 bases and J 1 base, with 7 bases left between them. Per the germline V gene, CDR1 is SGDLS and CDR2 is YYNGEE.

This chain uses TRBV5-1 with TRBJ1-1; no firm D call. Trimming removed 5 bases at V and 6 bases at J, with 14 bases between. There are 13 residues in the CDR3. Germline CDR1 is SGHRS and CDR2 is YFSETQ. This CDR3 reads CASRWEPRPEAFF. The DNA for the CDR3 is TGCGCCAGCAGATGGGAGCCCCGCCCTGAAGCTTTCTTT.

This clone appeared a few times. V usage is TRBV27 and J usage is TRBJ1-1; the D is unclear. V lost 6 bases and J 8 bases, leaving 13 bases between the germline ends. The CDR3 contains 12 residues. Germline loops: CDR1 MNHEY, CDR2 SMNVEV (reference sequence). CDR3 sequence (DNA): TGTGCCAGCAGAGGAGGCGTTAGGGAAGCTTTCTTT. Protein sequence: CASRGGVREAFF.

J is TRBJ2-7 and V is TRBV27; the match to TRBD1 covers 9 bases. CDR3 length: 15 amino acids. Germline lookup yields CDR1 MNHEY and CDR2 SMNVEV (reference sequence). Trimming at V came to 2 bases and at J to 1 base, leaving 3 bases not matched to a gene. CDR3 protein: CASSLIGQGSYEQYF. The CDR3 DNA is TGTGCCAGCAGTTTAATCGGACAGGGGTCCTACGAGCAGTACTTC.

This clone occurred a few times. V usage is TRBV11-2 and J usage is TRBJ2-4; TRBD1 might be the D (6 bases). From germline, CDR1 is SGHAT and CDR2 FQNNGV. V was clipped by 5 bases and J by 8 bases, with 22 bases between them. The CDR3 sequence is 16 residues long. The CDR3 protein is CASSPPVQGPPDIQYF. DNA of the CDR3: TGTGCCAGCAGCCCCCCCGTCCAGGGGCCACCGGACATTCAGTACTTC.

The V call is TRBV6-5, the J call TRBJ2-7; D is perhaps TRBD2 (7 bases). The CDR3 runs 15 residues. CDR1 is MNHEY and CDR2 is SVGAGI in the germline V gene. Deletions cut 1 base from V and 1 base from J, with 11 bases between. CDR3: CASSYWRGPSYEQYF. The DNA for the CDR3 is TGTGCCAGCAGTTACTGGCGGGGGCCTTCCTACGAGCAGTACTTC.

CDR3 protein: CASSQGRGSYEQYF. CDR3 sequence (DNA): TGCGCCAGCAGCCAAGGTCGGGGTTCCTACGAGCAGTACTTC. The genes are TRBV4-3 and TRBJ2-7; tentative D call: TRBD2 (5 bases). CDR1 and CDR2 (germline): LGHNA, YSLEER. The V gene lost 1 base and the J gene lost 1 base, with 8 bases spanning the gap. The CDR3 extends over 14 amino acids.

This clone was counted only a few times. The chain combines TRBV7-9 with TRBJ2-4, with 7 positions matching TRBD1. Germline trimming cut 3 bases from V and 7 bases from J; bases unmatched to any gene: 3. This CDR3 is built from 13 residues. CDR1 and CDR2 from the germline V gene are SEHNR and FQNEAQ (reference sequence). CDR3 residues: CASSFDRVNIQYF. The CDR3 DNA reads TGTGCCAGCAGCTTCGACAGGGTGAACATTCAGTACTTC.

This chain joins TRBV7-9 and TRBJ2-3; TRBD1 is a possible D gene (5 bases). V was shortened by 4 bases and J by 0 bases, with 14 bases between the two germline ends. CDR3 length: 16 residues. Germline V gene sequence: CDR1 SEHNR, CDR2 FQNEAQ (reference sequence). This CDR3 reads CASSSWVQGSTDTQYF. CDR3 nucleotides: TGTGCCAGCAGCTCCTGGGTCCAGGGAAGCACAGATACGCAGTATTTT.